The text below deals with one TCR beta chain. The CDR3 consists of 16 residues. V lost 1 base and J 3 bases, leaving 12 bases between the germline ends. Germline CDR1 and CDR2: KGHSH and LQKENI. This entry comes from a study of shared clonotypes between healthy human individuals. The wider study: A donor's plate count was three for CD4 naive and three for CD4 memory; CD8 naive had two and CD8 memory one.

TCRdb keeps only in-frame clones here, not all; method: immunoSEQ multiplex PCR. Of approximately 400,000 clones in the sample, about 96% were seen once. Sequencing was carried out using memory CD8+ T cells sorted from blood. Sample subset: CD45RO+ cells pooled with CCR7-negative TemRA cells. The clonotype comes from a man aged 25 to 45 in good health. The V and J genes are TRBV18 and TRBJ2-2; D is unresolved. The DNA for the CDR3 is TGTGCCAGCTCACCACTTCTACGAGAGTACACCGGGGAGCTGTTTTTT. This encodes CASSPLLREYTGELFF.